These 8 T cell receptor beta chains share one sample of origin, sequenced in a study. TCRdb independently ran MiXCR on the 5' RACE reads; one entry per CDR3 protein. The data show 10,000 to 15,000 distinct CDR3 sequences, 23% seen once. The sequenced sample was naive CD4+ T cells sorted from blood. Subset specified: naive CD4+ T cells, CD4+CD45RA+CD25-. These receptors were obtained from a female donor with breast cancer.

By share of the sample, this clonotype is medium-sized. V gene TRBV6-5 combines with J gene TRBJ1-1; 9 bases agree with TRBD1. The CDR3 totals 15 residues. J was trimmed by 1 base and V by 5 bases; bases with no gene match: 5. CDR1 and CDR2 from the germline V gene are MNHEY and SVGAGI. In DNA form, the CDR3 reads TGTGCCAGCAGTGCCTGGGGACAGGGGAACACTGAAGCTTTCTTT. Translating it yields CASSAWGQGNTEAFF.

This clonotype was seen a handful of times. The V and J genes are TRBV24-1 and TRBJ2-1; 7 bases are shared with TRBD2. V dropped 4 bases and J dropped 10; count of bases not matched to a gene: 12. This CDR3 has 15 amino acids. Germline V gene lookup returns CDR1 KGHDR and CDR2 SFDVKD. The DNA for the CDR3 is TGTGCCACCAGTGACCCCTTTGCGGGAGTTCCCGAGCAGTTCTTC. Translating it yields CATSDPFAGVPEQFF.

Concerning this clonotype: One end of the junction fails to match germline, which may point to a read error. The V gene is TRBV29-1, the J gene TRBJ1-5; D possibly corresponds to TRBD1 (6 bases). This CDR3 is built from 12 residues. CDR1 is SQVTM and CDR2 is ANQGSEA in the germline V gene. In DNA form, the CDR3 reads TGCAGCGCTGGGGGCAAGGGCCAGCCCCAGCACTTT. Translating gives CSAGGKGQPQHF.

This clonotype was picked up many times. A clone one base away is much larger, so this may be a read error. The V and J genes are TRBV5-1 and TRBJ2-3; D remains ambiguous. Germline values: CDR1 SGHRS, CDR2 YFSETQ. With 4 bases removed from V and 1 base from J, the gap between germline ends came to 4 bases. This CDR3 has 12 amino acids. In DNA, the CDR3 is TGCGCCAGCAGCGGGGGCACAGATACGCAGTATTTT. Protein product: CASSGGTDTQYF.

This clonotype was seen at least ten times. V gene TRBV20-1 combines with J gene TRBJ2-1, with D perhaps TRBD2 (5 bases). Trimming took off 5 bases at V and 8 bases at J, with 16 bases between the two ends. Germline CDR1 and CDR2: DFQATT and SNEGSKA (reference sequence). This CDR3 has 13 amino acids. CDR3 in amino acids: CSALLGTGHEQFF. CDR3 DNA sequence: TGCAGTGCTCTACTAGGTACGGGCCATGAGCAGTTCTTC.

In this sample, this clonotype turned up many times. This may stem from a read error, because a much larger clone lies one nucleotide away. The rearrangement links TRBV6-6 to TRBJ2-1; possibly TRBD1 for D (6 bases). Trimming took 2 bases from V and 4 from J, leaving 12 bases between them. CDR1 and CDR2 from the germline V gene are MNHNY and SVGAGI (reference sequence). This CDR3 comprises 15 residues. The CDR3 reads CASSYEGQTYNEQFF. The CDR3, as DNA: TGTGCCAGCAGTTACGAAGGACAGACGTACAATGAGCAGTTCTTC.

This clonotype was counted many times. J is TRBJ1-2 and V is TRBV6-1, with D perhaps TRBD1 (5 bases). Germline loops: CDR1 MNHNS, CDR2 SASEGT. The CDR3 has 12 residues. With 7 bases removed from V and 7 bases from J, the gap between germline ends came to 13 bases. CDR3 DNA sequence: TGTGCCAGCATATATTATGGGGGTGGCTACACCTTC. Its translation: CASIYYGGGYTF.

In the case of this clonotype: Just one base apart from a much larger clone, this may be a read error. The chain couples TRBV20-1 to TRBJ2-1; D may match TRBD1 or TRBD2 (5 bases each). Trimming left V 8 bases short and J 0 bases short, with 14 bases between. The CDR3 has 14 residues. Per germline, CDR1 DFQATT and CDR2 SNEGSKA (reference sequence). Here the CDR3 reads CSLGAADSYNEQFF. The CDR3 DNA is TGCAGTCTCGGGGCGGCAGACTCCTACAATGAGCAGTTCTTC.